This T cell receptor beta chain came from a study of graft-versus-host responses after intestinal transplantation. A note on this clone: As yet, its antigen is unknown.

CDR3 size: 14 residues. Trimming took 1 base from V and 5 from J; bases not matched to a gene: 3. Looked up from germline, CDR1 is PRHDT and CDR2 is FYEKMQ (reference sequence). Using immunoSEQ multiplex PCR, the repertoire was profiled, and TCRdb retains in-frame clones only, with some absent. This sample has more than 85,000 clones, with about 92% found just once. The specimen was unstimulated CD8+ T cells sorted from spleen or lymph node cells, collected before intestinal transplant. This TCR was recovered from a human donor who received an intestinal transplant. This chain uses TRBV13 with TRBJ2-5; 8 positions agree with TRBD2. CDR3 DNA: TGTGCCAGCAGCTTAGCGGGGGGGCATGAGACCCAGTACTTC. This gives the protein CASSLAGGHETQYF. Looking up the rest from reference TRBV13 and TRBJ2-5 gives the full variable domain: AAGVIQSPRHLIKEKRETATLKCYPIPRHDTVYWYQQGPGQDPQFLISFYEKMQSDKGSIPDRFSAQQFSDYHSELNMSSLELGDSALYFCASSLAGGHETQYFGPGTRLLVL.